This T cell receptor (beta chain) appears in the sequencing data of a study of blood T cell repertoires in COVID-19. Across the whole study: The cDNA or gDNA used as material had been derived from T cells, B-cell-depleted T cells, or PBMCs.

Assay used: immunoSEQ multiplex PCR; TCRdb lists only in-frame clones, some missing. The table includes hundreds of thousands of clones, approximately 86% detected once. The age range of participants was 18 to 89 years, with residence in about 25 US areas. Which cohort a participant joined came from the clinical history participants gave. V shed 1 base, J shed 1 base, and the junction held 3 bases outside the gene matches. CDR3 length: 15 residues. CDR1 is SGHVS, CDR2 FNYEAQ, per germline. This sequence was found in a woman in her twenties or thirties who had recovered from COVID-19. The chain links TRBV7-6 to TRBJ2-7; the match to TRBD1 covers 8 bases. The sample comprised PBMCs or T cells enriched from blood (not recorded which). As DNA, the CDR3 is TGTGCCAGCAGCTTAGACAGGGGGGTTTCCTACGAGCAGTACTTC. It is translated as CASSLDRGVSYEQYF.